This T cell receptor beta chain stems from a study of cytomegalovirus exposure and HLA in healthy donors. This CDR3 contains 16 residues. CDR1 and CDR2 (germline): LNHDA, SQIVND (reference sequence). V was trimmed by 5 bases and J by 1 base, leaving 16 bases between them. Primers for the PCR totalled 60 Vbeta and 13 Jbeta. Sequencing used immunoSEQ multiplex PCR; TCRdb keeps in-frame clones, though not all of them. Of approximately 70,000 clones listed, about 67% are singletons. The source is a man aged 35-49 years in good health and CMV-seropositive. Sequencing was performed on PBMCs. The V gene is TRBV19, the J gene TRBJ2-3; tentatively, D is TRBD2 (5 bases). CDR3 bases: TGTGCCAGTAGTCCCCGAGGGAGATCCGGCACAGATACGCAGTATTTT. It translates to CASSPRGRSGTDTQYF.